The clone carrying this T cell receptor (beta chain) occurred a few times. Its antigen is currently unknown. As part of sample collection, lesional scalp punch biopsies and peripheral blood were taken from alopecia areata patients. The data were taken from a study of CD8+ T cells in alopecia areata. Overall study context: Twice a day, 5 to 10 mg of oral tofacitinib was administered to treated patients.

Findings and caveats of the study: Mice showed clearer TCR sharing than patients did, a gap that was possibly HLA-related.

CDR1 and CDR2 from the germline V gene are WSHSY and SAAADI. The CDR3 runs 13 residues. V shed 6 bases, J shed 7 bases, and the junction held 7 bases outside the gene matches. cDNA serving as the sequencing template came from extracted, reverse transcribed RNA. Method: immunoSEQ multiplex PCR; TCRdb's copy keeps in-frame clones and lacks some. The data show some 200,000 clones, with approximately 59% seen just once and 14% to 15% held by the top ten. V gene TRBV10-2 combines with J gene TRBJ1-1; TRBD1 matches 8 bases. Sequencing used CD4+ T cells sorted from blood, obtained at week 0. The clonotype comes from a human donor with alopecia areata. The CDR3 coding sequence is TGCGCCAGCAGCAGAGGACAGGGCCTTGAAGCTTTCTTT. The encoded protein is CASSRGQGLEAFF.